Below, 8 T cell receptor beta chains from the same sample are listed, as sequenced in a study of T cell responses to AZD1222 COVID-19 vaccine. TCRdb's table, derived via immunoSEQ multiplex PCR, lists solely in-frame clones and lacks some. The table has some 90,000 clones, around nine tenths seen once. The sample consisted of peripheral blood, taken on day 0 of AZD1222 vaccination. Receptors originate from an adult in good health.

This clone has only a few counts. The J gene is TRBJ1-4, the V gene TRBV13, with TRBD1 matching over 8 bases. CDR3 size: 16 residues. CDR1 is PRHDT, CDR2 FYEKMQ, per germline (reference sequence). Trimming at V came to 4 bases and at J to 4 bases, leaving 8 bases not matched to a gene. In nucleotides, the CDR3 is TGTGCCAGCAGCTCCTCTCGGACAGGGCGTAATGAAAAACTGTTTTTT. This codes for CASSSSRTGRNEKLFF.

This clone has a handful of counts. The chain uses TRBV6-6 and TRBJ2-7; 12 bases fit TRBD2. Germline CDR1 and CDR2: MNHNY and SVGAGI (reference sequence). This CDR3 is built from 15 residues. Trimming at V came to 6 bases and at J to 9 bases, leaving 12 bases not matched to a gene. The CDR3 nucleotides read TGTGCCAGCAGCCCACGGACTAGCGGGAAAGAGGTGCAGTACTTC. It translates to CASSPRTSGKEVQYF.

V is TRBV11-2 and J is TRBJ2-7; TRBD2 agrees at 8 bases. This CDR3 has 14 amino acids. Looked up from germline, CDR1 is SGHAT and CDR2 is FQNNGV. V lost 5 bases to trimming and J lost 7 bases; unmatched junction nucleotides: 10. For the CDR3, the DNA is TGTGCCAGCAGCCCGTTAGCGGGACCTTCGGAGCAGTACTTC. It codes for CASSPLAGPSEQYF. The full variable domain, rest sourced from reference TRBV11-2 and TRBJ2-7, is EAGVAQSPRYKIIEKRQSVAFWCNPISGHATLYWYQQILGQGPKLLIQFQNNGVVDDSQLPKDRFSAERLKGVDSTLKIQPAKLEDSAVYLCASSPLAGPSEQYFGPGTRLTVT.

The J gene is TRBJ1-2, the V gene TRBV29-1; D call uncertain. From germline, CDR1 is SQVTM and CDR2 ANQGSEA. The CDR3 spans 13 residues. Deletions cut 0 bases from V and 8 bases from J, with 13 bases between. Here the CDR3 DNA reads TGCAGCGTTGAAGATCGTCGACCGGGGGGCTACACCTTC. Its protein is CSVEDRRPGGYTF.

The chain has TRBV10-3 and TRBJ2-3, with TRBD1 matching over 9 bases. This CDR3 comprises 15 residues. V lost 3 bases to trimming and J lost 6 bases; unmatched junction nucleotides: 7. Germline-derived CDR1 and CDR2 are ENHRY and SYGVKD. The CDR3 reads CAISEFGTGPDTQYF. The CDR3 DNA follows: TGTGCCATCAGTGAATTCGGGACAGGGCCCGATACGCAGTATTTT.

The chain combines TRBV10-1 with TRBJ1-2; D gene unclear. The CDR3 covers 13 residues. Trimming removed 8 bases at V and 8 bases at J, with 18 bases between. Germline CDR1 reads WNHNN; CDR2 reads SYGVQD (reference sequence). In DNA form, the CDR3 reads TGCGCCAGCGGCCCGCTGGGAGGTGGCGGCTACACCTTC. Protein: CASGPLGGGGYTF.

The genes are TRBV28 and TRBJ1-4, with 11 bases that match TRBD1. This CDR3 region has 17 residues. Per germline, CDR1 MDHEN and CDR2 SYDVKM. V shed 5 bases and J 8 bases; nucleotides not matched to a gene: 13. CDR3 loop: CASSTPGQGDLGEKLFF. Here the CDR3 DNA reads TGTGCCAGCAGTACCCCGGGACAGGGGGACCTGGGGGAAAAACTGTTTTTT.

The gene calls are TRBV29-1 and TRBJ2-5; either TRBD1 or TRBD2 may fit D (5 bases each). Germline values: CDR1 SQVTM, CDR2 ANQGSEA. This CDR3 has 13 amino acids. The V and J ends lost 6 bases and 5 bases respectively, with 16 bases between them. CDR3 sequence: CSVGTAKIETQYF. In nucleotides, the CDR3 is TGCAGCGTAGGGACGGCGAAGATCGAGACCCAGTACTTC. The full variable domain, rest sourced from reference TRBV29-1 and TRBJ2-5, is SAVISQKPSRDICQRGTSLTIQCQVDSQVTMMFWYRQQPGQSLTLIATANQGSEATYESGFVIDKFPISRPNLTFSTLTVSNMSPEDSSIYLCSVGTAKIETQYFGPGTRLLVL.